This is a list of T cell receptor beta chains from one sample in a study of blood T cells in healthy people across ages. A single record per CDR3 protein comes from TCRdb applying MiXCR to the 5' RACE reads. The sample records roughly 730,000 distinct CDR3 sequences, about 61% being singletons. The sample was blood. Source of these receptors: a man aged 40-49 years in good health. Both conserved end residues are part of each CDR3. D genes are given only for firm matches. Clone size is shown for a subset of rows, as once, few, many or a class of expanded clone.

CDR3: CASSSSGRATNEQFF
DNA: TGTGCCAGCAGTTCAAGCGGGAGGGCCACCAATGAGCAGTTCTTC
size: NA
J: TRBJ2-1
D: TRBD2
V: TRBV6-2/TRBV6-3

CDR3: CASSQDGLSPSGNEQYF
DNA: TGCGCCAGCAGCCAAGACGGTCTCTCACCTTCCGGGAACGAGCAGTACTTC
size: few
J: TRBJ2-7
D: NA
V: TRBV4-3

CDR3: CASSDQGAYTEAFF
DNA: TGTGCCAGCAGTGACCAGGGGGCGTACACTGAAGCTTTCTTT
size: NA
J: TRBJ1-1
D: TRBD1
V: TRBV25-1

CDR3: CSARQRNTEAFF
DNA: TGCAGTGCTAGACAACGGAACACTGAAGCTTTCTTT
size: NA
J: TRBJ1-1
D: NA
V: TRBV20-1

CDR3: CASSATRQGGGNEQFF
DNA: TGTGCCAGCAGTGCGACTCGACAGGGTGGGGGGAATGAGCAGTTCTTC
size: NA
J: TRBJ2-1
D: NA
V: TRBV2

CDR3: CSVDGRGSEQYF
DNA: TGCAGCGTTGACGGCAGGGGTAGCGAGCAGTACTTC
size: NA
J: TRBJ2-7
D: NA
V: TRBV29-1

CDR3: CASSPRPGQGESPLHF
DNA: TGTGCCAGCAGCCCCCGGCCGGGACAGGGAGAGTCACCCCTCCACTTT
size: NA
J: TRBJ1-6
D: TRBD1
V: TRBV7-6

CDR3: CASSLARGTPVEQYF
DNA: TGTGCCAGCAGCTTAGCCAGAGGGACTCCTGTCGAGCAGTACTTC
size: few
J: TRBJ2-7
D: NA
V: TRBV7-2

CDR3: CASSLGESPLHF
DNA: TGTGCCAGCAGCTTAGGGGAATCACCCCTCCACTTT
size: NA
J: TRBJ1-6
D: NA
V: TRBV7-2

CDR3: CASSNTLAGSYEQYF
DNA: TGTGCCAGCAGCAATACACTAGCGGGATCCTACGAGCAGTACTTC
size: few
J: TRBJ2-7
D: TRBD2
V: TRBV7-2

CDR3: CASNTGLALQETQYF
DNA: TGCGCCAGCAATACAGGACTAGCACTACAAGAGACCCAGTACTTC
size: NA
J: TRBJ2-5
D: TRBD2
V: TRBV5-1

CDR3: CASSMDRGQETQYF
DNA: TGTGCCAGCAGCATGGACAGGGGCCAAGAGACCCAGTACTTC
size: once
J: TRBJ2-5
D: TRBD1
V: TRBV27

CDR3: CASSPPRAVREETQYF
DNA: TGTGCCAGCTCACCACCGAGGGCAGTTAGGGAAGAGACCCAGTACTTC
size: NA
J: TRBJ2-5
D: NA
V: TRBV18

CDR3: CASSLDAGGREQYF
DNA: TGTGCCAGCAGCCTAGACGCTGGGGGGCGCGAGCAGTACTTC
size: NA
J: TRBJ2-7
D: NA
V: TRBV9

CDR3: CSVSDRGRNYEQYF
DNA: TGCAGCGTTTCGGACAGGGGAAGAAACTACGAGCAGTACTTC
size: NA
J: TRBJ2-7
D: TRBD1
V: TRBV29-1

CDR3: CASSSSSTETQYF
DNA: TGTGCCAGCAGTTCTTCAAGCACGGAGACCCAGTACTTC
size: NA
J: TRBJ2-5
D: NA
V: TRBV7-3

CDR3: CASSGYLFGNSPLHF
DNA: TGCGCCAGCAGCGGATACTTATTCGGTAATTCACCCCTCCACTTT
size: few
J: TRBJ1-6
D: NA
V: TRBV4-1

CDR3: CASSATGPYTEAFF
DNA: TGTGCCAGCAGCGCGACAGGGCCATACACTGAAGCTTTCTTT
size: few
J: TRBJ1-1
D: TRBD1
V: TRBV7-6

CDR3: CSVEVGREKLFF
DNA: TGCAGCGTTGAGGTGGGGAGAGAAAAACTGTTTTTT
size: once
J: TRBJ1-4
D: NA
V: TRBV29-1

CDR3: CSAATWVGPEAFF
DNA: TGCAGTGCCGCCACCTGGGTAGGACCTGAAGCTTTCTTT
size: NA
J: TRBJ1-1
D: NA
V: TRBV20-1

CDR3: CAIRLGRDKTETQYF
DNA: TGTGCCATCAGGTTGGGCAGAGACAAAACAGAGACCCAGTACTTC
size: once
J: TRBJ2-5
D: NA
V: TRBV10-3

CDR3: CASRLDIGKNSPLHF
DNA: TGCGCCAGCCGTTTGGACATCGGGAAGAATTCACCCCTCCACTTT
size: NA
J: TRBJ1-6
D: NA
V: TRBV5-1

CDR3: CSVVGWWGTGPNQYF
DNA: TGCAGCGTTGTAGGGTGGTGGGGGACAGGCCCAAACCAGTACTTC
size: NA
J: TRBJ2-5
D: TRBD1
V: TRBV29-1

CDR3: CASTPGSLGRQFF
DNA: TGTGCCAGCACGCCCGGGAGCCTCGGGCGGCAGTTCTTC
size: NA
J: TRBJ2-1
D: NA
V: TRBV7-3

CDR3: CASGLSTATDTQYF
DNA: TGTGCCAGCGGACTGTCCACCGCCACAGATACGCAGTATTTT
size: NA
J: TRBJ2-3
D: NA
V: TRBV6-5

CDR3: CASSPRATGTGNSGANVLTF
DNA: TGTGCCAGCAGCCCCAGGGCGACCGGGACAGGTAACTCTGGGGCCAACGTCCTGACTTTC
size: few
J: TRBJ2-6
D: TRBD1
V: TRBV7-3

CDR3: CASSLARNNEQFF
DNA: TGTGCCAGCAGTTTGGCCAGAAACAATGAGCAGTTCTTC
size: few
J: TRBJ2-1
D: NA
V: TRBV12-3/TRBV12-4

CDR3: CSADSSGGTDTQYF
DNA: TGCAGTGCTGACTCTAGCGGGGGCACAGATACGCAGTATTTT
size: many
J: TRBJ2-3
D: TRBD2
V: TRBV20-1

CDR3: CASSPERGAISYNEQFF
DNA: TGTGCCAGCAGTCCCGAGCGGGGGGCTATCTCCTACAATGAGCAGTTCTTC
size: NA
J: TRBJ2-1
D: TRBD2
V: TRBV12-3/TRBV12-4

CDR3: CASSLGRRKLADRTDTQYF
DNA: TGTGCCAGCAGCTTAGGAAGGAGAAAACTAGCGGACCGCACAGATACGCAGTATTTT
size: NA
J: TRBJ2-3
D: TRBD2
V: TRBV7-3

CDR3: CASSLSGGRGESPLHF
DNA: TGTGCCAGCAGCTTAAGCGGGGGGCGAGGTGAATCACCCCTCCACTTT
size: NA
J: TRBJ1-6
D: NA
V: TRBV7-3

CDR3: CASSFGEVTDTQYF
DNA: TGTGCCAGCAGCTTCGGTGAGGTCACAGATACGCAGTATTTT
size: NA
J: TRBJ2-3
D: NA
V: TRBV13

CDR3: CASTVTQLAGGGSYNEQFF
DNA: TGTGCCAGCACCGTCACCCAACTAGCGGGGGGTGGCTCCTACAATGAGCAGTTCTTC
size: NA
J: TRBJ2-1
D: TRBD2
V: TRBV27

CDR3: CASSQDLRRGQGNTDTQYF
DNA: TGCGCCAGCAGCCAAGATCTTCGCCGGGGACAGGGGAACACAGATACGCAGTATTTT
size: NA
J: TRBJ2-3
D: TRBD1
V: TRBV4-1

CDR3: CASSLERGTEQYF
DNA: TGTGCCAGCAGCTTAGAAAGAGGGACTGAGCAGTACTTC
size: NA
J: TRBJ2-7
D: NA
V: TRBV7-3

CDR3: CATKIAGGITDTQYF
DNA: TGTGCCACGAAAATAGCGGGAGGCATCACAGATACGCAGTATTTT
size: few
J: TRBJ2-3
D: TRBD2
V: TRBV6-6

CDR3: CASSLMGRGETEAFF
DNA: TGTGCCAGCAGCTTAATGGGGAGGGGCGAGACTGAAGCTTTCTTT
size: few
J: TRBJ1-1
D: NA
V: TRBV11-2